The 32 T cell receptor beta chains given below trace back to one sample, sequenced in a study of blood T cell repertoires in COVID-19. The data were produced by immunoSEQ multiplex PCR, yet TCRdb's version contains in-frame clones alone and is incomplete. The sample comprises a few hundred thousand clones, just over 85% of which are singletons, and around 4% rests with the top ten. The sequenced material came from PBMCs or T cells enriched from blood (not recorded which). The receptors derive from a woman aged 40-49 years with acute COVID-19.

Concerning this clone: Other DNA sequences in the same sample also yield this CDR3. The chain joins TRBV19 to TRBJ2-2; TRBD1 matches 8 bases. J gave up 4 bases and V 6 bases, and 10 bases lay outside the gene matches. Germline V gives CDR1 LNHDA, CDR2 SQIVND (reference sequence). CDR3 length equals 16 residues. The CDR3 spells CASSRGQGAGTGELFF. In DNA, the CDR3 is TGTGCCAGTAGCAGGGGCCAGGGGGCTGGCACCGGGGAGCTGTTTTTT.

This clone was found once. The rearrangement uses TRBV7-2 and TRBJ2-7; D unclear. V lost 5 bases, J lost 2 bases, and 19 bases lay in between. CDR3 length: 16 residues. Germline lookup yields CDR1 SGHTA and CDR2 FQGNSA. This CDR3 reads CASSRSWASATYEQYF. CDR3 bases: TGTGCCAGCAGCCGGTCGTGGGCCTCCGCCACCTACGAGCAGTACTTC.

The chain carries TRBV2 and TRBJ1-2; 7 bases fit TRBD1. After removal of 7 bases from V and 7 bases from J, the junction contained 12 bases not matched to a gene. The CDR3 has 14 residues. The germline CDR1 and CDR2 sequences are SNHLY and FYNNEI. CDR3 protein: CASKGAEPLSGYTF. The CDR3, as DNA: TGTGCCAGCAAGGGGGCAGAACCCCTTTCTGGCTACACCTTC.

The rearrangement uses TRBV5-4 and TRBJ2-2; D possibly corresponds to TRBD2 (6 bases). CDR3 length: 15 amino acids. Germline-derived CDR1 and CDR2 are SGHNT and YYREEE (reference sequence). Trimming shortened V by 6 bases and J by 1 base, and 13 bases separated the two germline ends. CDR3 loop: CASTRDFQNTGELFF. The CDR3, as DNA: TGTGCCAGCACCCGGGACTTTCAGAACACCGGGGAGCTGTTTTTT.

The CDR3 DNA reads TGTGCCAGCAGCCAAGGGCAGGGAAATGAAAAACTGTTTTTT. As protein: CASSQGQGNEKLFF. The chain employs TRBV4-2 and TRBJ1-4, with a possible D match to TRBD1 (5 bases). This CDR3 has 14 residues. From germline, CDR1 is LGHNA and CDR2 YNFKEQ. With 1 base removed from V and 5 bases from J, the gap between germline ends came to 8 bases.

The J gene is TRBJ2-3, the V gene TRBV5-4; 7 bases are a match to TRBD2. Germline loops: CDR1 SGHNT, CDR2 YYREEE (reference sequence). J was trimmed by 2 bases and V by 2 bases; bases with no gene match: 8. The CDR3 is made up of 16 amino acids. Here the CDR3 reads CASSLYRDYLTDTQYF. The DNA of the CDR3 is TGTGCCAGCAGCTTATACCGGGACTACCTCACAGATACGCAGTATTTT.

The chain is built from TRBV7-8 and TRBJ2-2; 14 bases agree with TRBD2. This CDR3 has 19 residues. Losses at the gene ends were 5 bases for V and 4 bases for J; bases not matched to a gene: 12. Per the germline V gene, CDR1 is SGHVS and CDR2 is FQNEAQ. Written as DNA, the CDR3 is TGTGCCAGCAGCACCCGGACTAGCGGGAGGCCCCGAGGCACCGGGGAGCTGTTTTTT. This codes for CASSTRTSGRPRGTGELFF.

The chain has TRBV2 and TRBJ1-5; 11 bases are shared with TRBD1. The junction had 10 bases not matched to a gene; V was cut back by 7 bases and J by 2 bases. The germline V gene encodes CDR1 SNHLY and CDR2 FYNNEI. The CDR3 sequence is 17 residues long. CDR3 loop: CASTERTGGLRNQPQHF. CDR3 sequence (DNA): TGTGCCAGCACCGAAAGGACAGGGGGCTTGCGCAATCAGCCCCAGCATTTT.

This clone was counted a single time. The chain combines TRBV7-2 with TRBJ2-5; 10 bases fit TRBD1. CDR3 length: 14 amino acids. CDR1 and CDR2 from the germline V gene are SGHTA and FQGNSA. J was trimmed by 5 bases and V by 8 bases; bases with no gene match: 8. The CDR3 nucleotides read TGTGCCAGCCAGCGGGGACAGGGGCGTGAGACCCAGTACTTC. Translating gives CASQRGQGRETQYF.

J is TRBJ2-7 and V is TRBV6-5, with D tentatively TRBD2 (6 bases). Germline loops: CDR1 MNHEY, CDR2 SVGAGI. The CDR3 is 15 amino acids. Trimming shortened V by 3 bases and J by 0 bases, and 12 bases separated the two germline ends. The CDR3 is CASSYGAGSSYEQYF. For the CDR3, the DNA is TGTGCCAGCAGTTATGGCGCGGGGAGCTCCTACGAGCAGTACTTC.

This chain joins TRBV6-5 and TRBJ1-2; D remains unclear. Between the trimmed V and J ends, which lost 6 bases and 4 bases, there was a span of 15 bases. Germline CDR1 MNHEY, CDR2 SVGAGI. The CDR3 is 14 amino acids. The CDR3 reads CASSPRTFGYGYTF. CDR3 in DNA: TGTGCCAGCAGCCCCCGGACTTTTGGCTATGGCTACACCTTC.

CDR3 in amino acids: CASSFRQGDGTEAFF. The CDR3 nucleotides are TGCGCCAGCAGCTTCCGACAGGGAGATGGGACTGAAGCTTTCTTT. The chain employs TRBV5-1 and TRBJ1-1; 7 bases align to TRBD1. V was pared by 2 bases and J by 5 bases, with 9 bases of the junction left unmatched. Germline CDR1 is SGHRS and CDR2 is YFSETQ. The CDR3 runs 15 residues.

V is TRBV5-4 and J is TRBJ2-7; TRBD1 might be the D (6 bases). The V gene's germline CDR1 is SGHNT and CDR2 YYREEE (reference sequence). V was trimmed by 4 bases and J by 0 bases, leaving 14 bases between them. The CDR3 covers 15 residues. Written as DNA, the CDR3 is TGTGCCAGCAGCGAAGGGACAAGAAACTCCTACGAGCAGTACTTC. Amino acid sequence: CASSEGTRNSYEQYF.

This chain links TRBV25-1 with TRBJ2-5; TRBD2 matches 10 bases. This CDR3 has 15 residues. V dropped 7 bases and J dropped 0; count of bases not matched to a gene: 5. From germline, CDR1 is MGHDK and CDR2 SYGVNS. CDR3 DNA sequence: TGTGCCAGCACTAGCGGGGGAACCCACCAAGAGACCCAGTACTTC. Translated: CASTSGGTHQETQYF.

The chain recombines TRBV2 with TRBJ1-3; no clear D gene. Trimming took 5 bases from V and 0 from J, leaving 14 bases between them. Germline-derived CDR1 and CDR2 are SNHLY and FYNNEI. The CDR3 has 16 residues. Here the CDR3 DNA reads TGTGCCAGCAGTAGAGCGGGGAGGGCCTCTGGAAACACCATATATTTT. Amino acid sequence: CASSRAGRASGNTIYF.

This clone has a handful of counts. CDR3 in amino acids: CSASQLGGKLLEAFF. The CDR3 coding sequence is TGCAGTGCTAGTCAGCTTGGGGGGAAATTACTTGAAGCTTTCTTT. This chain uses TRBV20-1 with TRBJ1-1, with D maybe TRBD1 (5 bases). Trimming removed 3 bases from V and 7 bases from J, with 21 bases in between. The CDR3 runs 15 residues. Germline CDR1 is DFQATT and CDR2 is SNEGSKA (reference sequence).

The chain uses TRBV6-5 and TRBJ1-5, with a possible D match to TRBD1 (6 bases). The V end was cut by 4 bases, the J end by 8 bases, with 12 bases between. Germline V gives CDR1 MNHEY, CDR2 SVGAGI. CDR3 length equals 13 residues. The CDR3 DNA reads TGTGCCAGCAGTTTGCAGGGGATGGAGCCCCAGCATTTT. It is translated as CASSLQGMEPQHF.

The gene calls are TRBV5-4 and TRBJ2-3, with 8 positions matching TRBD1. Unmatched junction bases numbered 7, after V lost 3 bases and J lost 1 base. Germline V gene data show CDR1 as SGHNT and CDR2 as YYREEE (reference sequence). CDR3 length equals 16 residues. The CDR3: CASSWKGQAGTDTQYF. CDR3 coding DNA: TGTGCCAGCAGCTGGAAGGGACAGGCGGGCACAGATACGCAGTATTTT.

This clone was detected once. In DNA form, the CDR3 reads TGTGCCAGCAGTTTGGGAGGGCAGCAGACCCAGTACTTC. The encoded protein is CASSLGGQQTQYF. The V call is TRBV25-1, the J call TRBJ2-5; 7 bases fit TRBD2. The CDR3 spans 13 residues. Germline V lookup: CDR1 MGHDK, CDR2 SYGVNS. Germline trimming cut 5 bases from V and 6 bases from J; bases unmatched to any gene: 6.

The CDR3 bases are TGTGCCAGCAGTTACTTGGCCAGCACAGATACGCAGTATTTT. Translation gives CASSYLASTDTQYF. The rearrangement links TRBV6-5 to TRBJ2-3; D is ambiguous. Per the germline V gene, CDR1 is MNHEY and CDR2 is SVGAGI. Trimming took 1 base from V and 0 from J, leaving 5 bases between them. This CDR3 contains 14 residues.

The chain recombines TRBV6-2 or TRBV6-3 with TRBJ1-4; a possible D gene is TRBD1 (6 bases). The CDR3 has 16 amino acids. Between the trimmed V and J ends, which lost 4 bases and 4 bases, there was a span of 16 bases. CDR1 is MNHEY, CDR2 SVGEGT, per germline. The CDR3 coding sequence is TGTGCCAGCAGTTTTAACCGGGACAACTATAATGAAAAACTGTTTTTT. The encoded protein is CASSFNRDNYNEKLFF.

This clone was observed a single time. The rearrangement joins TRBV11-2 to TRBJ1-1; no clear D. Germline loops: CDR1 SGHAT, CDR2 FQNNGV. This CDR3 is 12 amino acids long. V was trimmed by 3 bases and J by 7 bases, leaving 9 bases between them. The CDR3 nucleotides read TGTGCCAGCAGCTTGCTTGGGCATGAAGCTTTCTTT. Protein sequence: CASSLLGHEAFF.

The gene calls are TRBV11-2 and TRBJ1-1, with D unclear. The V end lost 0 bases, the J end lost 0 bases, and 8 bases lay between the germline ends. Germline V gene lookup returns CDR1 SGHAT and CDR2 FQNNGV. This CDR3 comprises 15 residues. CDR3: CASSLDQVVNTEAFF. In nucleotides, the CDR3 is TGTGCCAGCAGCTTAGATCAGGTTGTGAACACTGAAGCTTTCTTT.

The chain recombines TRBV9 with TRBJ1-2; 9 bases agree with TRBD1. V dropped 6 bases and J dropped 1; count of bases not matched to a gene: 4. From germline, CDR1 is SGDLS and CDR2 YYNGEE. There are 14 residues in the CDR3. The CDR3 protein is CASTLDRGNYGYTF. The CDR3 DNA follows: TGTGCCAGCACCTTGGACAGGGGTAACTATGGCTACACCTTC.

The table lists this clone with a count of one. The chain recombines TRBV25-1 with TRBJ1-6, with D maybe TRBD1 (5 bases). V lost 5 bases and J 6 bases, leaving 14 bases between the germline ends. The germline V gene has CDR1 MGHDK and CDR2 SYGVNS. CDR3 size: 15 residues. CDR3 in amino acids: CASSPDRGVNSPLHF. DNA of the CDR3: TGTGCCAGCAGTCCTGATCGGGGGGTTAATTCACCCCTCCACTTT.

This chain joins TRBV27 and TRBJ1-2, with 8 positions matching TRBD1. The junction had 2 bases not matched to a gene; V was cut back by 6 bases and J by 2 bases. Germline V gene sequence: CDR1 MNHEY, CDR2 SMNVEV (reference sequence). The CDR3 loop spans 13 amino acids. The CDR3 region has the DNA TGTGCCAGCAGCGACAGGGGAAACTATGGCTACACCTTC. The encoded protein is CASSDRGNYGYTF.

The CDR3 region has the DNA TGTGCCAGCAGCGTAGCTGGACAGGGGGCAGGTGAGCAGTTCTTC. Residues: CASSVAGQGAGEQFF. V and J are TRBV9 and TRBJ2-1, with 11 bases identical to TRBD1. With 0 bases clipped from V and 9 bases from J, the junction kept 5 bases outside the gene matches. CDR1 and CDR2 from the germline V gene are SGDLS and YYNGEE. CDR3 length: 15 residues.

The J gene is TRBJ2-5, the V gene TRBV28, with 10 nucleotides matching TRBD2. Germline CDR1 and CDR2: MDHEN and SYDVKM. J lost 2 bases, V lost 6 bases, and 12 bases had no gene match. The CDR3 is 17 amino acids. The DNA for the CDR3 is TGTGCCAGCAGCCCTACCGGGACTAGCGTACTGCAAGAGACCCAGTACTTC. As protein: CASSPTGTSVLQETQYF.

Details on this clone: Being one base from a much bigger clone, this may be a read error. The gene calls are TRBV7-3 and TRBJ2-3; D call uncertain. Germline-derived CDR1 and CDR2 are SGHTA and FQGTGA. V lost 4 bases and J 2 bases, leaving 4 bases between the germline ends. The CDR3 consists of 12 residues. This CDR3 reads CASSSYTDTQYF. The CDR3 coding sequence is TGTGCCAGCAGCTCCTACACAGATACGCAGTATTTT.

The gene calls are TRBV5-1 and TRBJ2-7, with D unresolved. This CDR3 has 12 residues. Germline CDR1 and CDR2: SGHRS and YFSETQ. The V end was cut by 1 base, the J end by 3 bases, with 5 bases between. This CDR3 is CASSLTDYEQYF. CDR3 sequence (DNA): TGCGCCAGCAGCTTGACAGACTACGAGCAGTACTTC.

V usage is TRBV6-6 and J usage is TRBJ2-6, with TRBD2 matching 8 bases. The V segment lost 5 bases and the J segment 0 bases; nucleotides outside the gene matches: 6. Germline V lookup: CDR1 MNHNY, CDR2 SVGAGI (reference sequence). The CDR3 length is 17 residues. The CDR3 region has the DNA TGTGCCAGCAGTCCCCGGACTAGCCCCTCTGGGGCCAACGTCCTGACTTTC. Encoded protein: CASSPRTSPSGANVLTF.

The rearrangement links TRBV7-9 to TRBJ1-1, with D unresolved. Trimming left V 5 bases short and J 2 bases short, with 9 bases between. Germline loops: CDR1 SEHNR, CDR2 FQNEAQ (reference sequence). The CDR3 runs to 13 residues. CDR3 residues: CASSLRSNTEAFF. CDR3 DNA sequence: TGTGCCAGCAGCCTACGATCTAACACTGAAGCTTTCTTT. The full variable domain, its missing parts supplied by reference TRBV7-9 and TRBJ1-1, is DTGVSQNPRHKITKRGQNVTFRCDPISEHNRLYWYRQTLGQGPEFLTYFQNEAQLEKSRLLSDRFSAERPKGSFSTLEIQRTEQGDSAMYLCASSLRSNTEAFFGQGTRLTVV.